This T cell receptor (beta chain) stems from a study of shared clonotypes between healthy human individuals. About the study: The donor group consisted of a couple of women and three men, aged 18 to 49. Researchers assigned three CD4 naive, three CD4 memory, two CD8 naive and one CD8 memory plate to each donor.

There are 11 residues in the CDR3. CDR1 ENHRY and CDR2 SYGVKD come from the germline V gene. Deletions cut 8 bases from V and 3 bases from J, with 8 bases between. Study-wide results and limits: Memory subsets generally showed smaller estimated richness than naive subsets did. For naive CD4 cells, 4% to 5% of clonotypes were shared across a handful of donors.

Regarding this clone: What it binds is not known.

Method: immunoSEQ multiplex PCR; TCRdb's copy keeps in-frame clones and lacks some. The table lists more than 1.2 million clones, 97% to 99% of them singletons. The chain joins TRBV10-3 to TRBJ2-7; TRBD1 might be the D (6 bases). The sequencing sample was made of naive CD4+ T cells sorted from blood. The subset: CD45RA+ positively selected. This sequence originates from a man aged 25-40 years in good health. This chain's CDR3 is CAIQGHYEQYF. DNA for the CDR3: TGTGCCATCCAGGGGCACTACGAGCAGTACTTC.